A selection of T cell receptor beta chains follows, all from one sample in a study of blood T cell repertoires in COVID-19. Profiling relied on immunoSEQ multiplex PCR, and the TCRdb table lists in-frame clones only, not all of them. The sample yields some 300,000 clones, around 90% seen once. Material for sequencing was peripheral blood. Receptors were obtained from a woman aged 45-65 years with COVID-19, enrolled during active disease. Each CDR3 is given with its conserved first and last residue. D genes are given only for firm matches. For some rows the clone size is stated as once, few or many, or as a class when expanded; others skip it.

CDR3 protein	CDR3 DNA	clone size	V gene	J gene	D gene
CASSLEGALGNTIYF	TGCGCCAGCAGCCTGGAGGGGGCATTAGGAAACACCATATATTTT	once	TRBV5-1	TRBJ1-3	TRBD1
CASSRTQGNYGYTF	TGTGCCAGCAGCCGGACACAGGGGAACTATGGCTACACCTTC	.	TRBV3-1/TRBV3-2	TRBJ1-2	TRBD1
CASSLAGLSYGYTF	TGTGCCAGCAGCTTAGCGGGCCTATCCTATGGCTACACCTTC	.	TRBV7-9	TRBJ1-2	.
CASSLSRWTGGNYGYTF	TGTGCCAGCAGTTTATCGAGGTGGACAGGGGGGAACTATGGCTACACCTTC	.	TRBV27	TRBJ1-2	TRBD1
CASSLFLAGEEFF	TGTGCCAGCAGCTTATTCCTAGCGGGAGAGGAGTTCTTC	.	TRBV11-2	TRBJ2-1	TRBD2
CASSSPRVEQYF	TGTGCCAGCAGCTCCCCACGGGTGGAGCAGTACTTC	.	TRBV7-9	TRBJ2-7	.
CASRTQASDYGYTF	TGTGCCAGCAGAACACAGGCATCTGACTATGGCTACACCTTC	.	TRBV27	TRBJ1-2	.
CSVASSGANVLTF	TGCAGCGTCGCCAGCTCTGGGGCCAACGTCCTGACTTTC	.	TRBV29-1	TRBJ2-6	.
CSVTTSGHQETQYF	TGCAGCGTGACGACTAGCGGGCACCAAGAGACCCAGTACTTC	.	TRBV29-1	TRBJ2-5	TRBD2
CASSQNAGPGQYF	TGTGCCAGCAGCCAAAACGCCGGTCCTGGGCAGTACTTC	.	TRBV3-1/TRBV3-2	TRBJ2-7	.
CASSAGSSYPFQEQYF	TGTGCCAGCAGCGCAGGGTCTAGTTATCCTTTTCAAGAGCAGTACTTC	.	TRBV13	TRBJ2-7	.
CASSPGLAGGEQFF	TGTGCCAGCAGCCCGGGACTAGCGGGAGGTGAGCAGTTCTTC	once	TRBV6-5	TRBJ2-1	TRBD2
CAWSVNRGSIYEQYF	TGTGCCTGGAGTGTAAACAGGGGGTCCATATACGAGCAGTACTTC	.	TRBV30	TRBJ2-7	TRBD1
CAWSLLGGTEAFF	TGTGCCTGGAGTCTGCTGGGGGGCACTGAAGCTTTCTTT	once	TRBV30	TRBJ1-1	.
CASSFGSFGYNEQFF	TGTGCCAGCAGCTTCGGGAGTTTTGGCTACAATGAGCAGTTCTTC	.	TRBV11-3	TRBJ2-1	.
CASSDGAEYNEQFF	TGTGCCAGCAGTGACGGGGCGGAATACAATGAGCAGTTCTTC	.	TRBV6-4	TRBJ2-1	.
CASSDLVPSGSVLYTGELFF	TGTGCCAGCAGCGACCTGGTCCCTAGCGGGAGTGTCCTTTACACCGGGGAGCTGTTTTTT	.	TRBV9	TRBJ2-2	TRBD2
CASSIRDRQNEQFF	TGTGCCAGTAGTATTAGGGACAGGCAGAATGAGCAGTTCTTC	.	TRBV19	TRBJ2-1	TRBD1
CASSLGQGVAEKLFF	TGCGCCAGCAGCTTGGGGCAGGGTGTAGCCGAAAAACTGTTTTTT	once	TRBV5-1	TRBJ1-4	.
CSASFGNTIYF	TGCAGTGCTAGTTTCGGGAACACCATATATTTT	.	TRBV20-1	TRBJ1-3	.
CASATNRGDTDTQYF	TGCGCCAGCGCAACAAACAGGGGGGACACAGATACGCAGTATTTT	.	TRBV5-1	TRBJ2-3	TRBD1
CASSQDRKGGTEAFF	TGTGCCAGCAGCCAAGATCGTAAAGGGGGCACTGAAGCTTTCTTT	.	TRBV14	TRBJ1-1	.
CASTLTGGGSYEQYF	TGTGCCAGTACCCTGACAGGGGGTGGTTCCTACGAGCAGTACTTC	.	TRBV19	TRBJ2-7	TRBD1
CARGTGSYEQYF	TGTGCCAGGGGGACAGGATCCTACGAGCAGTACTTC	.	TRBV2	TRBJ2-7	TRBD1
CASSLRTGSGNTIYF	TGTGCCAGCAGCTTAAGGACAGGGTCCGGAAACACCATATATTTT	once	TRBV7-2	TRBJ1-3	TRBD1
CASSLGGSGPPLHF	TGTGCCAGCAGCCTAGGAGGGAGCGGCCCCCCCCTCCACTTT	.	TRBV3-1/TRBV3-2	TRBJ1-6	.
CASSPGGTDTEAFF	TGTGCCAGCTCACCAGGGGGGACGGACACTGAAGCTTTCTTT	.	TRBV18	TRBJ1-1	.
CASSHQQGWKLFF	TGTGCCAGCAGCCACCAACAGGGTTGGAAACTGTTTTTT	.	TRBV3-1/TRBV3-2	TRBJ1-4	.
CASSGGGQGFNEQYF	TGCGCCAGCAGCGGAGGAGGACAGGGGTTCAACGAGCAGTACTTC	few	TRBV5-1	TRBJ2-7	TRBD1